This T cell receptor beta chain was captured by sequencing in a study of CD8 T cells in ankylosing spondylitis. This clonotype was recorded a few times. TCRdb re-called the 5' RACE reads through MiXCR, storing one row per CDR3 protein. The table shows some 340,000 distinct CDR3 sequences, with roughly 15% occurring only once. Sequencing was done on a sample of blood, either unsorted or a sorted T cell fraction (not recorded which). The TCR was taken from a male donor with ankylosing spondylitis or in good health (not recorded which).

The CDR3 DNA reads TGTGCCAGCAGTCGGACGGACGCCCTGCAGCAGTTCTTC. Translated, it gives CASSRTDALQQFF. The chain recombines TRBV12-3 or TRBV12-4 with TRBJ2-1, with D unresolved. The CDR3 consists of 13 residues. V was trimmed by 5 bases and J by 11 bases, leaving 16 bases between them.